This T cell receptor (beta chain) came from a study of T-cell memory formation after mild COVID-19. Overall study findings and caveats: A subset of responding clones appeared in pre-infection memory, suggesting cross-reactive memory joined. While clones contracting from day 15 to 85 were balanced between CD4 and CD8, later expanders leaned CD4+. Whether day 37 second-wave clones are SARS-CoV-2-specific was not confirmed. The main location of contracting CD4+ clones was CM and EM, and that of contracting CD8+ clones was EMRA.

A note on this clonotype: The antigen is undetermined.

The CDR3 spans 14 residues. Germline V CDR1 and CDR2: LNHNV, YYDKDF (reference sequence). The J segment lost 6 bases and the V segment lost 3 bases, leaving 5 bases of the junction unmatched. A single record per CDR3 protein comes from TCRdb applying MiXCR to the 5' RACE reads. The sample shows 530,000 or so distinct CDR3 sequences, 17% of them seen only once. The chain is built from TRBV15 and TRBJ2-3; 8 bases are a match to TRBD1. The receptor was isolated from an adult woman who had mild COVID-19 (a few samples of this study predate the infection). Cell type and time point are not known. The sequenced sample was PBMCs or a T cell subset sorted from them (not recorded which). The CDR3, as DNA: TGTGCCACCAGCAGCGACAGGGGTTTGGATACGCAGTATTTT. Translation: CATSSDRGLDTQYF.